What follows are 2 T cell receptor beta chains derived from one specimen sequenced in a study of control samples from healthy donors and cancer patients. Using immunoSEQ multiplex PCR, the repertoire was profiled, and TCRdb retains in-frame clones only, with some absent. The sample yields 100,000 to 150,000 clones, around 90% seen once. Source material: blood. These TCRs come from a man aged 40-50 years in good health.

The CDR3 sequence: CASSLGGGTEAFF. DNA of the CDR3: TGTGCCAGCAGCCTGGGTGGAGGCACTGAAGCTTTCTTT. V is TRBV9 and J is TRBJ1-1; D not certain. This CDR3 contains 13 residues. V was cut by 4 bases and J by 4 bases, with 11 bases left in between. CDR1 and CDR2 from the germline V gene are SGDLS and YYNGEE.

This chain links TRBV18 with TRBJ2-7; D is uncertain. With 1 base removed from V and 5 bases from J, the gap between germline ends came to 12 bases. This CDR3 has 14 amino acids. Germline values: CDR1 KGHSH, CDR2 LQKENI. The CDR3 bases are TGTGCCAGCTCACCACTAGGACCGGGCGACGAGCAGTACTTC. Protein: CASSPLGPGDEQYF.